Many counts were recorded for the clone carrying this T cell receptor (beta chain). Its antigen is as yet unknown. Stated treatment: some 19 received Ad26.COV2.S at low or high dose, single or two shots; about 5 received placebo; per-sample allocation not given. After the first vaccine or placebo injection, samples were drawn on day 63. An Ad26 vector carrying the Wuhan-strain SARS-CoV-2 spike served as the vaccine. The record originates from a study of Ad26.COV2.S vaccination and SARS-CoV-2 variants. Whole-study findings and limits: Using TCR breadth and depth analyses may have led to underestimated total T cell responses. Once vaccination had occurred, spike-specific CD8+ and CD4+ T cell responses reportedly showed substantial breadth.

The CDR3 loop spans 16 amino acids. Germline CDR1 is SEHNR and CDR2 is FQNEAQ (reference sequence). With 3 bases removed from V and 5 bases from J, the gap between germline ends came to 20 bases. The repertoire was sequenced with immunoSEQ multiplex PCR; TCRdb's copy has only in-frame clones and lacks some. The repertoire holds approximately 400,000 clones, with about four fifths as singletons. The chain combines TRBV7-9 with TRBJ2-7, with D possibly called TRBD1 or TRBD2 (6 bases each). The TCR sequence derives from a person between 18 and 60 years old who received the Ad26.COV2.S COVID-19 vaccine or a placebo. This sample comprised peripheral blood, obtained in a trial of Ad26.COV2.S vaccine versus placebo. The CDR3 DNA reads as TGTGCCAGCAGCTTCCGAGGAGGCCCGGGGGCAGACGAGCAGTACTTC. Translated: CASSFRGGPGADEQYF.